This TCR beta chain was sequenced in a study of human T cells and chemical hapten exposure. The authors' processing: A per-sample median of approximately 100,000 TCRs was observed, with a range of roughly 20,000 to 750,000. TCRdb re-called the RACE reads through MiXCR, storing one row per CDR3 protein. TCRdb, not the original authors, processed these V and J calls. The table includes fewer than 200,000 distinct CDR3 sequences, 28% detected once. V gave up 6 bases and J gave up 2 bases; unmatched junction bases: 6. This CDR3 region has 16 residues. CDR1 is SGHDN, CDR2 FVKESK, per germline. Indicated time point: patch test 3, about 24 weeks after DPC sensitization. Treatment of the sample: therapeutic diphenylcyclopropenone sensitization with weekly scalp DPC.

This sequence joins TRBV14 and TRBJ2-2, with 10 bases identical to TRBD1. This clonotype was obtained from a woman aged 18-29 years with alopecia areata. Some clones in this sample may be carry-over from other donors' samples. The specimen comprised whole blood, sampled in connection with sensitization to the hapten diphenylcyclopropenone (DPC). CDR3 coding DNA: TGTGCCAGCAGGTCCGGGACAGGGGCTAACACCGGGGAGCTGTTTTTT. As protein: CASRSGTGANTGELFF.